This paragraph reports one T cell receptor beta chain. Original handling: Amplification of reference gene primers was used by the study to estimate nucleated cell counts. Measured with immunoSEQ multiplex PCR; TCRdb has only the in-frame clones, and not every one. That table gives V, J and clone size, and the DNA gave D and trimming. The data contain about 83,000 clones, 70% to 90% of them singletons. The data derive from a study of blood T cell repertoires in COVID-19. Study as a whole: Italy, Spain and the United States were the sources of the convalescent and acute COVID-19 samples. PBMCs, B-cell-depleted T cells, or T cells were the source of the cDNA or gDNA that made up the material.

Germline CDR1 reads LGHDT; CDR2 reads YNNKEL (reference sequence). This CDR3 is 14 amino acids long. The ends were cut back, 1 base at V and 8 bases at J, with 11 bases in the middle. The V and J genes are TRBV3-1 (or the pseudogene TRBV3-2) and TRBJ1-4, with D tentatively TRBD1 (6 bases). The TCR comes from a woman of 80 years or more in a cohort sampled during active or convalescent COVID-19. Source material: peripheral blood. CDR3 sequence reads: CASSQGRTVEKLFF. CDR3 nucleotide sequence: TGTGCCAGCAGCCAAGGACGGACAGTCGAAAAACTGTTTTTT.